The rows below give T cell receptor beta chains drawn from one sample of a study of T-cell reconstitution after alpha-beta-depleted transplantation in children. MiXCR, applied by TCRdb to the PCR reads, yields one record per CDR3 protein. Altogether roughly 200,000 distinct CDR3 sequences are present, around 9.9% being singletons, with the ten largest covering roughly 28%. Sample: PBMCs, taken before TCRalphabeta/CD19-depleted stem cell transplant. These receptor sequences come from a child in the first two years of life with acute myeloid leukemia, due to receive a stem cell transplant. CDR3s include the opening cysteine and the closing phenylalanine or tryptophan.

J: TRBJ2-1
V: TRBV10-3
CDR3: CAINSGVTNEQFF

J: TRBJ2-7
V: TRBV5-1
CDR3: CASSLSASSSYEQYF

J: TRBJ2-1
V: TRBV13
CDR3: CASSSPISSGRNNEQFF

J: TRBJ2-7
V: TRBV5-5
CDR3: CASSFQGLSYEQYF

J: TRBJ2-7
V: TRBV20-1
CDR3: CSAHRGPYYEQYF

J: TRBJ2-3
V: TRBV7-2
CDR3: CASSVPRLAGVTDTQYF

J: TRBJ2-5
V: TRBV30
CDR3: CAWNIGGSGETQYF

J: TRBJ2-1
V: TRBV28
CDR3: CASSTWNEQFF

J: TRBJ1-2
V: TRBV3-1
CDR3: CASSRKGQGPGGYTF

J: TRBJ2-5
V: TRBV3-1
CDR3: CATSQETSGIGTQYF

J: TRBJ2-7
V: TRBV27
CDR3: CASSFKGAEQYF

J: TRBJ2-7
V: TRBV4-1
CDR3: CASSQRDRSYEQYF

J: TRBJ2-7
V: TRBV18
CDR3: CASSPPSPGYEQYF

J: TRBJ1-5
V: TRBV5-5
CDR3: CASNPGGENQPQHF

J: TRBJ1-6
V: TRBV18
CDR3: CASSPGGNSPLHF

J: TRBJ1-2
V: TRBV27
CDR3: CASSLRGYGYPF

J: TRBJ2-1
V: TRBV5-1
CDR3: CASSLASQGRYNEQFF

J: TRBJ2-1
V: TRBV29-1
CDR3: CSVISGRARSYNEQFF

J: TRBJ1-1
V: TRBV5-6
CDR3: CASSLVTGTEAFF

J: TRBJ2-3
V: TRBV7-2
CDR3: CASSLAGTGTDTQYF

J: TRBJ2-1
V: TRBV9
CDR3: CASSVGSSGYNEQFF

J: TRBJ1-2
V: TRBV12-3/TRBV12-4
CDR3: CASSLAQGAGYTF

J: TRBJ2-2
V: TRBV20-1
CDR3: CSARGSGGANTGELFF

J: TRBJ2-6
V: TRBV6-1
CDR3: CASREGAGANVLTF

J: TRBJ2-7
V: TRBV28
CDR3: CASTRTGSYEQYF

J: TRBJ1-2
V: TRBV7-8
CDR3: CASSSYRGIYGYTF

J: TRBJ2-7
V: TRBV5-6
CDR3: CASRGYGFYEQYF

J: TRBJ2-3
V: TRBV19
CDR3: CASSIRQGASTDTQYF

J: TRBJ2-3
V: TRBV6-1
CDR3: CASRASTSGGLDTQYF

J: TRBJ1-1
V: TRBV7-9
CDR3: CASSPQRASTEAFF

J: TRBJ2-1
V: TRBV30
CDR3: CAWNILPRGLDEQFF

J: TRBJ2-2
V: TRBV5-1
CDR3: CASWPSLGVQTGELFF

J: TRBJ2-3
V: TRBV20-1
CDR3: CSAPRQFPGGGGDTQYF

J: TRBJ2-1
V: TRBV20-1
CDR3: CSATSNEQFF

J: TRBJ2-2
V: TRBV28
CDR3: CASSSAGGGELFF

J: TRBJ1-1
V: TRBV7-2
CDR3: CASRRQILNTEAFF

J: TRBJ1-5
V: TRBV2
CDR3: CASSEATGIQPQHF

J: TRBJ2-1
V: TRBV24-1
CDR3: CATSDGGNPSYNEQFF

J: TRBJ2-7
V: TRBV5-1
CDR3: CASRSGTDSYEQYF

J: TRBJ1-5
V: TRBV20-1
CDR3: CSAPGANQPQHF

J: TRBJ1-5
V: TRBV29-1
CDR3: CSVGDRGNQPQHF

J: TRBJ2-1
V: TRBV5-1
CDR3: CASSLGSGTYNEQFF

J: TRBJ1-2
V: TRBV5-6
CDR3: CASSRPDKANYGYTF

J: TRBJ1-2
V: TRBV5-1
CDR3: CASTEGGSGYTF

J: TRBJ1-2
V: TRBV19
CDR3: CASTPTWTGDYGYTF

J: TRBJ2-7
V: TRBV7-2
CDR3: CASSLEPSGYEQYF

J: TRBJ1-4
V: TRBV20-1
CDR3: CSARRGGVNEKLFF

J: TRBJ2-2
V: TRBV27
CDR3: CASSFSGSTIWGELFF

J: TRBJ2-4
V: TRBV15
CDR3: CATSFRQGDIQYF

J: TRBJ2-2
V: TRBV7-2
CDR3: CASSTYRSPGELFF